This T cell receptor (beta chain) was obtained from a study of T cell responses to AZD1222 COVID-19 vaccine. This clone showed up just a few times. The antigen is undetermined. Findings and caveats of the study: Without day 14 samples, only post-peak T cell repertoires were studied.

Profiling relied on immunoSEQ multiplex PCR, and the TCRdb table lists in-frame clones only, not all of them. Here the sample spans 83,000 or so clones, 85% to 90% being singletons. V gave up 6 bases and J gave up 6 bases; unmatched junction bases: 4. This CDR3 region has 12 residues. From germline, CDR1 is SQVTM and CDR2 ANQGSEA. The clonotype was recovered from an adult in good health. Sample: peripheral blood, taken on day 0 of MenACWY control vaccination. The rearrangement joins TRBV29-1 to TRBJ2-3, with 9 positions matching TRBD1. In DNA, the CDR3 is TGCAGCGTAGGACAGGGGTACGATACGCAGTATTTT. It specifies CSVGQGYDTQYF.